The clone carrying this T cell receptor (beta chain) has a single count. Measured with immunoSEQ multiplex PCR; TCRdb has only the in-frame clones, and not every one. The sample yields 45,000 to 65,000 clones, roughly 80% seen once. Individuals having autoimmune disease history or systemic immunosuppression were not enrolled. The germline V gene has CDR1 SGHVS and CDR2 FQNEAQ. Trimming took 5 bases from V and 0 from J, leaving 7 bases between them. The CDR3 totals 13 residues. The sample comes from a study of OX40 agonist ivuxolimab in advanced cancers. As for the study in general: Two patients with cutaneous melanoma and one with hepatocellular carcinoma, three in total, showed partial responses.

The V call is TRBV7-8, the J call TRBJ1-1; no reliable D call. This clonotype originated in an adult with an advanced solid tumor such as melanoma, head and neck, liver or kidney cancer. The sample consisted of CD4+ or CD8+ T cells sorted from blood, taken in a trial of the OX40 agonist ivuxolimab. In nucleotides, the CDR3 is TGTGCCAGCAGCCCCCGGTTGAACACTGAAGCTTTCTTT. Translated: CASSPRLNTEAFF.